Shown below are 26 T cell receptor beta chains from a single sample sequenced in a study of CD8 T cells in Susac syndrome. RNA, at 0.5 to 1 ug, was reverse transcribed with random hexamers. Each CDR3 protein gets one entry after TCRdb re-called the immunoSEQ multiplex PCR reads with MiXCR. Here the sample spans 55,000 to 85,000 distinct CDR3 sequences, 96% being singletons. Source material: CD4+ T cells from PBMCs. The receptors were gathered from a human donor with multiple sclerosis.

The chain links TRBV27 to TRBJ2-7; tentatively, D is TRBD1 (5 bases). The germline V and J ends were trimmed by 1 base and 0 bases, with 7 bases remaining between them. This CDR3 contains 14 residues. Germline V CDR1 and CDR2: MNHEY, SMNVEV (reference sequence). The CDR3 DNA sequence: TGTGCCAGCAGTTTATGGGGCTCCTCCTACGAGCAGTACTTC. Its protein is CASSLWGSSYEQYF.

The chain combines TRBV5-1 with TRBJ2-1; 8 bases align to TRBD2. This CDR3 region has 15 residues. Germline-derived CDR1 and CDR2 are SGHRS and YFSETQ. J was trimmed by 4 bases and V by 6 bases; bases with no gene match: 9. CDR3 coding DNA: TGCGCCAGCACCCAGCTAGCGGGCCTTTACAATGAGCAGTTCTTC. Translation: CASTQLAGLYNEQFF.

This clonotype was counted a single time. The chain combines TRBV12-3 or TRBV12-4 with TRBJ2-1; 9 bases align to TRBD2. Trimming took 6 bases from V and 3 from J; bases not matched to a gene: 6. The CDR3 is made up of 15 amino acids. The CDR3 nucleotides read TGTGCCAGCAGCCTCGGGACTAGCAGCTACAATGAGCAGTTCTTC. Protein sequence: CASSLGTSSYNEQFF.

The J gene is TRBJ2-5, the V gene TRBV18; 9 nucleotides agree with TRBD2. Germline values: CDR1 KGHSH, CDR2 LQKENI. This CDR3 spans 15 amino acids. J was trimmed by 3 bases and V by 4 bases; bases with no gene match: 6. For the CDR3, the DNA is TGTGCCAGCTCACGGAGCGGGGGGCAAGAAGAGACCCAGTACTTC. Translated, it gives CASSRSGGQEETQYF.

The gene calls are TRBV20-1 and TRBJ2-3; D is unresolved. Trimming shortened V by 3 bases and J by 0 bases, and 10 bases separated the two germline ends. The CDR3 extends over 14 amino acids. CDR1 and CDR2 (germline): DFQATT, SNEGSKA (reference sequence). The DNA of the CDR3 is TGCAGTGCTAGCAAGAGTCCCAGCACAGATACGCAGTATTTT. It is translated as CSASKSPSTDTQYF.

The CDR3: CASSLRTGYIYEQYF. The CDR3, as DNA: TGTGCCAGCAGCCTACGGACAGGGTATATCTACGAGCAGTACTTC. The rearrangement links TRBV3-1 to TRBJ2-7, with TRBD1 identical over 8 bases. Germline V gene data show CDR1 as LGHDT and CDR2 as YNNKEL (reference sequence). The junction had 8 bases not matched to a gene; V was cut back by 4 bases and J by 3 bases. The CDR3 extends over 15 amino acids.

The CDR3 reads CAWSSSPGHRETQYF. CDR3 nucleotide sequence: TGTGCCTGGAGTTCATCCCCGGGACACAGAGAGACCCAGTACTTC. This chain uses TRBV30 with TRBJ2-5, with D possibly TRBD1 on 6 matching bases. Germline V gives CDR1 GTSNPN, CDR2 SVGIG (reference sequence). Trimming stripped 2 bases from V and 4 bases from J, with 17 bases between. The CDR3 sequence is 15 residues long.

This chain connects TRBV20-1 to TRBJ2-5; possible D gene TRBD2, 6 bases. The CDR3 is 13 amino acids. The germline gives CDR1 DFQATT, CDR2 SNEGSKA (reference sequence). Trimming shortened V by 5 bases and J by 2 bases, and 12 bases separated the two germline ends. This CDR3 is CSALRGEQETQYF. The CDR3 nucleotides are TGCAGTGCTCTGCGGGGAGAACAAGAGACCCAGTACTTC.

The rearrangement joins TRBV20-1 to TRBJ2-1; 7 nucleotides match TRBD1. This CDR3 region has 13 residues. In germline, CDR1 is DFQATT, CDR2 SNEGSKA (reference sequence). Germline trimming cut 0 bases from V and 7 bases from J; bases unmatched to any gene: 3. CDR3 amino acids: CSARDGTENEQFF. CDR3 DNA: TGCAGTGCTAGAGACGGGACAGAAAATGAGCAGTTCTTC.

The genes are TRBV7-8 and TRBJ2-7, with 9 bases lining up with TRBD2. CDR1 SGHVS and CDR2 FQNEAQ come from the germline V gene. The CDR3 covers 16 residues. V lost 5 bases and J lost 5; bases outside the gene matches: 13. The CDR3 protein is CASSPISSGGRDEQYF. CDR3 sequence (DNA): TGTGCCAGCAGCCCCATCAGTAGCGGGGGAAGGGACGAGCAGTACTTC.

This clonotype was found once. The chain links TRBV7-8 to TRBJ2-1; D call uncertain. Trimming took off 4 bases at V and 7 bases at J, with 8 bases between the two ends. CDR3 length: 12 residues. The germline gives CDR1 SGHVS, CDR2 FQNEAQ. CDR3 DNA: TGTGCCAGCAGCTCCCCCAAGAATGAGCAGTTCTTC. As protein: CASSSPKNEQFF.

This chain connects TRBV7-9 to TRBJ2-7; D could derive from TRBD1 or TRBD2 (5 bases each). Germline CDR1 is SEHNR and CDR2 is FQNEAQ (reference sequence). This CDR3 has 14 residues. V gave up 6 bases and J gave up 0 bases, with 12 bases separating them. The DNA of the CDR3 is TGTGCCAGCAGGGGTGACGGGACCTCCTACGAGCAGTACTTC. It specifies CASRGDGTSYEQYF.

The chain carries TRBV12-3 or TRBV12-4 and TRBJ2-7, with TRBD1 matching 8 bases. The length of the CDR3 is 15 residues. The V and J ends lost 2 bases and 4 bases, in that order; junction bases with no gene match: 7. As DNA, the CDR3 is TGTGCCAGCAGTTTAACCGGGACAGGTTCTTACGAGCAGTACTTC. Encoded protein: CASSLTGTGSYEQYF.

This clonotype was seen a few times. This chain links TRBV6-1 with TRBJ1-2; D not resolved. V was clipped by 8 bases and J by 4 bases, with 17 bases between them. The CDR3 contains 14 residues. Germline lookup yields CDR1 MNHNS and CDR2 SASEGT. The CDR3 DNA follows: TGTGCCAGCGGCTCGGGCGCCCTTGGCTATGGCTACACCTTC. Protein sequence: CASGSGALGYGYTF.

The genes are TRBV10-3 and TRBJ2-5, with D possibly being TRBD2 (6 bases). Germline CDR1 and CDR2: ENHRY and SYGVKD. Trimming took off 4 bases at V and 2 bases at J, with 8 bases between the two ends. The length of the CDR3 is 13 residues. CDR3: CAISGGGQETQYF. For the CDR3, the DNA is TGTGCCATCAGTGGTGGGGGGCAAGAGACCCAGTACTTC.

The J gene is TRBJ2-5, the V gene TRBV19; 7 bases map to TRBD2. Germline V CDR1 and CDR2: LNHDA, SQIVND (reference sequence). V was pared by 7 bases and J by 4 bases, with 12 bases of the junction left unmatched. The CDR3 runs to 15 residues. The CDR3 DNA follows: TGTGCCAGTAACCCGGGACGGACTAGAGGAGAGACCCAGTACTTC. As protein: CASNPGRTRGETQYF. Filled out from reference TRBV19 and TRBJ2-5, the complete variable domain reads DGGITQSPKYLFRKEGQNVTLSCEQNLNHDAMYWYRQDPGQGLRLIYYSQIVNDFQKGDIAEGYSVSREKKESFPLTVTSAQKNPTAFYLCASNPGRTRGETQYFGPGTRLLVL.

V and J are TRBV29-1 and TRBJ2-1; 12 nucleotides agree with TRBD2. V shed 4 bases and J 8 bases; nucleotides not matched to a gene: 6. This CDR3 spans 14 amino acids. The germline V gene has CDR1 SQVTM and CDR2 ANQGSEA. The CDR3 DNA sequence: TGCAGCGTTGTTCTAGCGGGGGGGATCTATGAGCAGTTCTTC. This codes for CSVVLAGGIYEQFF.

The chain has TRBV3-1 and TRBJ2-7, with unresolved D. Germline loops: CDR1 LGHDT, CDR2 YNNKEL (reference sequence). This CDR3 contains 22 residues. Deletions cut 1 base from V and 1 base from J, with 32 bases between. The CDR3 loop reads CASSQGFRFFRQDKHQSYEQYF. Here the CDR3 DNA reads TGTGCCAGCAGCCAAGGGTTCCGTTTCTTTCGACAAGACAAACACCAGTCCTACGAGCAGTACTTC.

The rearrangement uses TRBV5-6 and TRBJ2-7; 9 bases are shared with TRBD1. The V segment lost 3 bases and the J segment 2 bases; nucleotides outside the gene matches: 0. Per germline, CDR1 SGHDT and CDR2 YYEEEE. The CDR3 has 13 amino acids. CDR3 nucleotide sequence: TGTGCCAGCAGCTGGGACAGGGCCTACGAGCAGTACTTC. Its protein product is CASSWDRAYEQYF.

V is TRBV6-6 and J is TRBJ2-1, with D possibly being TRBD1 (5 bases). Germline-derived CDR1 and CDR2 are MNHNY and SVGAGI (reference sequence). CDR3 length: 14 amino acids. Trimming stripped 1 base from V and 15 bases from J, with 19 bases between. The CDR3 nucleotides read TGTGCCAGCAGTTACTTGTCACAGGCTATTTCGGGGTTCTTC. It yields the protein CASSYLSQAISGFF.

CDR3 region: CSASWGLGQPQHF. Here the CDR3 DNA reads TGCAGTGCTAGCTGGGGTCTGGGTCAGCCCCAGCATTTT. The J gene is TRBJ1-5, the V gene TRBV20-1; D unclear. Germline values: CDR1 DFQATT, CDR2 SNEGSKA (reference sequence). V lost 3 bases to trimming and J lost 6 bases, with 12 bases between them. The CDR3 runs to 13 residues.

There are a few counts of this clonotype. The V gene is TRBV5-1, the J gene TRBJ1-5; weak D call: TRBD1 (6 bases). The CDR3 totals 14 residues. Between the trimmed V and J ends, which lost 0 bases and 3 bases, there was a span of 7 bases. Germline lookup yields CDR1 SGHRS and CDR2 YFSETQ. CDR3 sequence reads: CASSLGGPNQPQHF. The CDR3 DNA follows: TGCGCCAGCAGCTTGGGGGGGCCCAATCAGCCCCAGCATTTT. The variable domain in full, with the rest retrieved from reference TRBV5-1 and TRBJ1-5, is KAGVTQTPRYLIKTRGQQVTLSCSPISGHRSVSWYQQTPGQGLQFLFEYFSETQRNKGNFPGRFSGRQFSNSRSEMNVSTLELGDSALYLCASSLGGPNQPQHFGDGTRLSIL.

The sample holds one count of this clonotype. The chain has TRBV5-7 and TRBJ2-7; TRBD1 matches at 8 bases. TRBV5-7 is designated an ORF whose function remains uncertain. The CDR3 length is 15 residues. J lost 2 bases, V lost 4 bases, and 8 bases had no gene match. This CDR3 is CASSPLTGAPYEQYF. In DNA, the CDR3 is TGTGCCAGCAGCCCTTTGACAGGGGCCCCCTACGAGCAGTACTTC.

The V gene is TRBV19, the J gene TRBJ2-3, with 11 nucleotides matching TRBD2. The CDR3 is 15 residues long. V lost 7 bases to trimming and J lost 5 bases; unmatched junction nucleotides: 8. CDR1 is LNHDA and CDR2 is SQIVND in the germline V gene (reference sequence). The CDR3 spells CASTTGTSGLDTQYF. The CDR3 region has the DNA TGTGCCAGTACAACCGGGACTAGCGGCCTAGATACGCAGTATTTT.

This chain links TRBV7-3 with TRBJ2-2, with 11 bases fitting TRBD1. CDR1 is SGHTA and CDR2 is FQGTGA in the germline V gene. Trimming cost V 7 bases and J 1 base; bases outside gene matches: 5. CDR3 length: 16 amino acids. The chain's CDR3 is CASTWGQGGNTGELFF. The CDR3 DNA reads as TGTGCCAGCACCTGGGGACAGGGGGGGAACACCGGGGAGCTGTTTTTT. Based on the CDR3 plus reference TRBV7-3 and TRBJ2-2, the full variable domain is GAGVSQTPSNKVTEKGKYVELRCDPISGHTALYWYRQSLGQGPEFLIYFQGTGAADDSGLPNDRFFAVRPEGSVSTLKIQRTERGDSAVYLCASTWGQGGNTGELFFGEGSRLTVL.

This CDR3 reads CASSGQLNYGYTF. The CDR3 nucleotides read TGTGCCAGCTCAGGACAGCTTAACTATGGCTACACCTTC. The genes are TRBV18 and TRBJ1-2, with D perhaps matching TRBD1 (6 bases). The V end was cut by 5 bases, the J end by 1 base, with 8 bases between. CDR3 size: 13 residues. CDR1 KGHSH and CDR2 LQKENI come from the germline V gene. The full variable domain, rest sourced from reference TRBV18 and TRBJ1-2, is NAGVMQNPRHLVRRRGQEARLRCSPMKGHSHVYWYRQLPEEGLKFMVYLQKENIIDESGMPKERFSAEFPKEGPSILRIQQVVRGDSAAYFCASSGQLNYGYTFGSGTRLTVV.